This T cell receptor beta chain appears in the sequencing data of a study of OX40 agonist ivuxolimab in advanced cancers. For the wider study: Ivuxolimab was a fully human IgG2 agonistic monoclonal antibody targeting the costimulatory receptor OX40 (CD134). Intravenous ivuxolimab was administered to patients every 2 weeks at six dose levels: 0.01, 0.1, 0.3, 1.5, 3 and 10 mg/kg. Among the roughly 52 dose-escalation patients, around 19 had hepatocellular carcinoma, roughly 15 melanoma, 9 renal cell carcinoma and 9 head and neck cancer. In the dose-escalation cohort, 82.7% of patients were male, and the mean age was around 60 years, with a range of roughly 20 to 80. Patients were allowed to have had prior anti-PD-1, anti-PD-L1 or anti-CTLA-4 therapy, and less than 45% of the dose-escalation patients had previously received checkpoint inhibitors. Partial responses were achieved by three dose-escalation patients, of whom one had hepatocellular carcinoma and two had cutaneous melanoma. Peripheral TCRbeta sequencing was intended to test whether TCR sequence diversity was altered and clonal T-cell expansion was caused by ivuxolimab. The paper describes the monotherapy dose-escalation part (N of about 55 patients) of the phase I trial of ivuxolimab.

What the work shows at the level of the full study, not this receptor alone: Low levels of normalized T-cell clonal expansion were also seen in some patients who did not respond. On average, CD8+ T cells showed more expanded clones than CD4+ T cells after ivuxolimab. Antigen specificity was not determined for the clonally expanded peripheral T cells. Partial responders in the 0.1-3.0 mg/kg groups had among the lowest normalized peripheral clonal expansion, especially among CD8+ T cells. At doses from 0.1 to 3.0 mg/kg, clonal expansion was seen in both CD4+ and CD8+ blood T cells between baseline and week 6.

Genomic DNA was isolated from the sorted cells so that the TCRbeta CDR3 region could be sequenced. TCRbeta CDR3 regions were sequenced using the immunoSEQ Assay. TCRdb's version of the immuneACCESS table is confined to in-frame rearrangements and falls short of the full clone set. An unresolved V gene accounts for under half of the shortfall where checked; the remainder is of unknown origin. For this sample the table gives fewer than 90,000 clones, of which 91% were detected only once. The top ten hold under 2% of the sample. A note on this clone: The specificity of this receptor is unknown. Per-nucleotide qualities are absent, and no much larger clonotype sits a single base away.

The CDR3 sequence holds 15 residues, the cysteine and phenylalanine included. Of the read, only the CDR3 DNA is kept; its 45 bases are in frame from base 1. For CDR1 and CDR2, the germline V gene lists SQVTM and ANQGSEA. V was cut back by 2 bases and J by 0 bases, leaving a gap of 12 bases between them. The trial excluded patients who had a history of autoimmune disease or were on systemic immunosuppression. In every dose cohort, peripheral blood was drawn for TCR sequencing at baseline, cycle 4 day 1, and cycle 7 day 1. Samples were obtained from an open-label, multicenter, first-in-human phase I dose-escalation trial of ivuxolimab. Adults with locally advanced or metastatic melanoma, renal cell, hepatocellular, or head and neck squamous cell carcinoma were enrolled in the trial. Before TCR sequencing, CD4+ and CD8+ T cells were separately sorted from peripheral blood.

The chain is encoded by TRBV29-1 joined to TRBJ2-3; the D gene is perhaps TRBD1, from 6 matching bases. The input for sequencing was CD4+ or CD8+ T cells sorted from blood, taken in a trial of the OX40 agonist ivuxolimab. The clonotype was recovered from an adult with an advanced solid tumor such as melanoma, head and neck, liver or kidney cancer. The CDR3 corresponds to CSVETGTTSTDTQYF. In nucleotides, the sequence is TGCAGCGTTGAAACCGGGACAACTAGCACAGATACGCAGTATTTT.